This T cell receptor (beta chain) is drawn from a study of blood T cell repertoires in COVID-19 (dated by TCRdb to the early 2020s). A note on the overall study: Samples covering the acute and convalescent phases of COVID-19 were provided by collaborators in the United States, Italy and Spain. The material from the prospective study consisted of cDNA or gDNA derived from T cells, B-cell-depleted T cells, or PBMCs. Subjects who had been exposed to COVID-19, were actively infected with it, or had recovered from it provided the deeply sampled blood TCRbeta repertoires that made up the dataset. A freely available public database, intended as a resource for researchers studying the immune response to SARS-CoV-2, is where the repertoires were released. Samples were obtained from the ongoing ImmuneRACE study (first 160 participants) and from some 1,200 subjects provided by 6 global collaborators. Sample metadata almost always included a de-identified subject ID, COVID-19 status, age in years and sex. Where available, HLA class I and class II types were obtained from metadata supplied by the sample provider rather than from assay-based typing.

Concerning this clone: This clone's antigen is unknown. No much larger clone exists at a distance of one base, and base qualities are not known.

The collaborating institutions used their own protocols to collect whole blood in K2EDTA tubes. Collaborator samples were shipped for TCRbeta analysis as frozen whole blood, isolated PBMCs, or DNA extracted from either sample type. TCRbeta CDR3 regions were amplified from genomic DNA using the immunoSEQ Assay, a bias-controlled multiplex PCR. Per the source publication's procedure: Nucleated cell counts per sample were estimated from amplification of reference gene primers within the assay. To quantify the absolute abundance of each unique TCRbeta CDR3 rearrangement, sequence reads were collapsed and filtered. For each sample, productive Simpson clonality was calculated as the square root of Simpson's diversity index across productive rearrangements. TCRdb's version of the immuneACCESS table is confined to in-frame rearrangements and falls short of the full clone set. An unresolved V gene accounts for under half of the shortfall where checked; the remainder is of unknown origin. From that table come the V and J calls and clone size; the DNA was used to work out D and trimming. The sample table contains approximately 190,000 clones; only one count was recorded for 85% to 90% of them. The top ten hold around 5.7% of the sample.

Relative to germline, V is 4 bases shorter and J is 6 bases shorter, with 11 bases between their ends. Based on the germline V gene, the CDR1 and CDR2 sequences are KGHDR and SFDVKD. The cysteine opens and the phenylalanine closes a CDR3 of 13 amino acids. The sequence is cut down to CDR3 DNA, 39 bases in frame from base 1. The paper as a whole reports these results and caveats: The quantity of clinical and demographic metadata differed by source and by participant and was supplied without curation.

The sample comprised peripheral blood. The chain was built from TRBV24-1 and TRBJ1-2; confidence is insufficient to name the D gene. This clonotype originated in a man at least 80 years old with acute or convalescent COVID-19. The bases read TGTGCCACCAGTGACCCCAACTTTAATGGCTACACCTTC. Translated, it reads CATSDPNFNGYTF.